The source of this TCR beta chain is a study of CD8 T cells in ankylosing spondylitis. A single record per CDR3 protein comes from TCRdb applying MiXCR to the 5' RACE reads. The sample shows 700,000 to 850,000 distinct CDR3 sequences, about an eighth of them seen only once. Note on this clonotype: What it binds is unknown.

V shed 2 bases and J 7 bases; nucleotides not matched to a gene: 7. CDR1 and CDR2 (germline): MNHEY, SVGEGT. This CDR3 is built from 15 residues. Overall study results and limits: In ankylosing spondylitis blood, a motif of seven or eight highly homologous TCR beta variants appeared characteristic. Researchers reportedly found disease-linked clones significantly enriched in matched ankylosing spondylitis synovial fluid.

The sample taken for sequencing was blood, either unsorted or a sorted T cell fraction (not recorded which). The chain employs TRBV6-2 or TRBV6-3 and TRBJ2-1; 8 nucleotides agree with TRBD2. The receptor comes from a male donor with ankylosing spondylitis. CDR3 DNA: TGTGCCAGCAGTTACGTTCAGCGGGAGTGGAATGAGCAGTTCTTC. The encoded protein is CASSYVQREWNEQFF.